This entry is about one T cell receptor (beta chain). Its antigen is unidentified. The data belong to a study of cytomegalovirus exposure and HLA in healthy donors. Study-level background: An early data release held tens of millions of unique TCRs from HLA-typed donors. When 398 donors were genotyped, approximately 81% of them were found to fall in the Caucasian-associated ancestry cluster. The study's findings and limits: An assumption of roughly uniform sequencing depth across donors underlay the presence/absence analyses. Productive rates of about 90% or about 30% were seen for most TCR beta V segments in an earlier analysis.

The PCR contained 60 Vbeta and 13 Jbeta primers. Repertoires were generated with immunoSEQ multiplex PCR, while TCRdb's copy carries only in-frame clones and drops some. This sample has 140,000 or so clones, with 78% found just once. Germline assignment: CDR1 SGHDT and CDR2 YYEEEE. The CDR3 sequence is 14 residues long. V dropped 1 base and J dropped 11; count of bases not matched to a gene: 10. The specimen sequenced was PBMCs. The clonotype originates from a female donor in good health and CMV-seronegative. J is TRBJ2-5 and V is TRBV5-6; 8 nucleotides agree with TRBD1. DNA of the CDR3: TGTGCCAGCAGCTTGACAGGGGGGCCTCGAGGGCAGTACTTC. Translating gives CASSLTGGPRGQYF.